The 21 T cell receptor beta chains in this list originate from one sample, sequenced in a study of identical twins. TCRdb ran MiXCR on the 5' RACE reads and lists one entry per CDR3 protein. The profile shows around 250,000 distinct CDR3 sequences, approximately 12% of them singletons. The same specimen was also included in a second study, on yellow fever vaccine responses in identical twins.

Input material: memory (CD45RO+) T cells sorted from blood. These receptors all stem from a woman under 30 in good health.

The genes are TRBV6-4 and TRBJ2-6; 7 bases are shared with TRBD2. Germline loops: CDR1 MRHNA, CDR2 SNTAGT. Trimming at V came to 5 bases and at J to 1 base, leaving 14 bases not matched to a gene. The CDR3 sequence is 19 residues long. The CDR3 coding sequence is TGTGCCAGCAGTCCCGGGGAGGGAGCGATGGGGTCTGGGGCCAACGTCCTGACTTTC. Translated, it gives CASSPGEGAMGSGANVLTF.

This clonotype showed up just a few times. V usage is TRBV20-1 and J usage is TRBJ1-2; D call uncertain. The CDR3 loop spans 14 amino acids. V shed 6 bases and J shed 3 bases, with 17 bases lying between them. Germline V gives CDR1 DFQATT, CDR2 SNEGSKA (reference sequence). CDR3 nucleotide sequence: TGCAGTGCGAAGTTAGTACAGCTATACTATGGCTACACCTTC. Its translation: CSAKLVQLYYGYTF.

The table lists this clonotype with many counts. Here the CDR3 DNA reads TGTGCCAGCAGCCGAGGCCGGTTAGAGGGCAATGAGCAGTTCTTC. Amino acids: CASSRGRLEGNEQFF. The chain links TRBV4-2 to TRBJ2-1; maybe TRBD2 (5 bases). Germline V gives CDR1 LGHNA, CDR2 YNFKEQ. Between the trimmed V and J ends, which lost 4 bases and 6 bases, there was a span of 16 bases. The CDR3 loop spans 15 amino acids.

The chain uses TRBV4-2 and TRBJ2-7, with 10 bases identical to TRBD1. The CDR3 extends over 16 amino acids. Germline CDR1 is LGHNA and CDR2 is YNFKEQ. The V and J ends lost 0 bases and 3 bases, in that order; junction bases with no gene match: 5. CDR3 in DNA: TGTGCCAGCAGCCAAGAGCAGACAGGGGGCGGCTACGAGCAGTACTTC. Translation gives CASSQEQTGGGYEQYF.

This clonotype was detected ten times or more. The chain uses TRBV5-1 and TRBJ1-3, with D uncertain. The germline V gene has CDR1 SGHRS and CDR2 YFSETQ. The CDR3 has 14 residues. Trimming removed 0 bases from V and 0 bases from J, with 4 bases in between. The CDR3 nucleotides read TGCGCCAGCAGCTTGGACAGCTCTGGAAACACCATATATTTT. It is translated as CASSLDSSGNTIYF. The whole variable domain, remainder taken from reference TRBV5-1 and TRBJ1-3, is KAGVTQTPRYLIKTRGQQVTLSCSPISGHRSVSWYQQTPGQGLQFLFEYFSETQRNKGNFPGRFSGRQFSNSRSEMNVSTLELGDSALYLCASSLDSSGNTIYFGEGSWLTVV.

The V call is TRBV20-1, the J call TRBJ2-5, with 7 nucleotides matching TRBD2. The CDR3 is made up of 14 amino acids. V shed 6 bases, J shed 5 bases, and the junction held 12 bases outside the gene matches. Germline lookup yields CDR1 DFQATT and CDR2 SNEGSKA (reference sequence). The CDR3 DNA sequence: TGCAGTGCGACCACCGGGACTATCATCGAGACCCAGTACTTC. It specifies CSATTGTIIETQYF.

The rearrangement joins TRBV20-1 to TRBJ2-7, with D maybe TRBD1 (6 bases). The germline CDR1 and CDR2 sequences are DFQATT and SNEGSKA (reference sequence). CDR3 length: 13 amino acids. V dropped 3 bases and J dropped 3 bases, with 12 bases sitting between them. CDR3 in amino acids: CSARGRGLYEQYF. The CDR3 region has the DNA TGCAGTGCTAGGGGCAGGGGTCTCTACGAGCAGTACTTC.

At least ten counts were recorded for this clonotype. The V gene is TRBV7-9, the J gene TRBJ1-1; D not certain. The CDR3 spans 14 residues. CDR1 and CDR2 (germline): SEHNR, FQNEAQ (reference sequence). V lost 5 bases, J lost 4 bases, and 14 bases lay in between. CDR3 residues: CASSPGRDFTEAFF. DNA of the CDR3: TGTGCCAGCAGCCCCGGGCGGGATTTCACTGAAGCTTTCTTT.

The chain employs TRBV7-2 and TRBJ2-5; D is perhaps TRBD1 (5 bases). There are 13 residues in the CDR3. The V end was cut by 11 bases, the J end by 2 bases, with 15 bases between. Germline CDR1 and CDR2: SGHTA and FQGNSA. This CDR3 is CAGARGRQETQYF. The CDR3 bases are TGTGCCGGGGCCCGTGGACGACAAGAGACCCAGTACTTC.

V usage is TRBV3-1 and J usage is TRBJ2-7, with a weak D call TRBD1 (6 bases). Germline lookup yields CDR1 LGHDT and CDR2 YNNKEL (reference sequence). The CDR3 is made up of 15 amino acids. V was trimmed by 1 base and J by 0 bases, leaving 10 bases between them. The DNA for the CDR3 is TGTGCCAGCAGCCAAGTACAGGGCCTCTCCTACGAGCAGTACTTC. This encodes CASSQVQGLSYEQYF.

This clonotype showed up many times. This chain connects TRBV12-3 or TRBV12-4 to TRBJ1-3; D call uncertain. The CDR3 is 13 residues long. V shed 6 bases and J shed 1 base, with 7 bases lying between them. The CDR3 DNA is TGTGCCAGCAGCCCACGGTCTGGAAACACCATATATTTT. Translating it yields CASSPRSGNTIYF.

This clonotype appeared many times. The chain carries TRBV24-1 and TRBJ2-3, with 10 bases that match TRBD2. Germline trimming cut 4 bases from V and 5 bases from J; bases unmatched to any gene: 11. CDR1 is KGHDR and CDR2 is SFDVKD in the germline V gene. The CDR3 has 17 residues. The CDR3 loop reads CATSDSPASGSGDTQYF. The CDR3 DNA reads as TGTGCCACCAGTGACTCCCCTGCTAGCGGGAGTGGAGATACGCAGTATTTT.

This clonotype turned up a few times. CDR3 DNA: TGTGCCAGCAGCGGACAGTTCGGGGAAGCTTTCTTT. It is translated as CASSGQFGEAFF. The rearrangement joins TRBV6-6 to TRBJ1-1; a possible D gene is TRBD1 (6 bases). The CDR3 has 12 amino acids. The ends were cut back, 6 bases at V and 8 bases at J, with 13 bases in the middle. Germline V gene sequence: CDR1 MNHNY, CDR2 SVGAGI (reference sequence).

This clonotype was detected many times. The V and J genes are TRBV4-2 and TRBJ2-1; tentative D call: TRBD2 (6 bases). The CDR3 has 15 residues. With 6 bases removed from V and 0 bases from J, the gap between germline ends came to 12 bases. Per germline, CDR1 LGHNA and CDR2 YNFKEQ. The chain's CDR3 is CASRSAGPSYNEQFF. In DNA form, the CDR3 reads TGTGCCAGCAGATCGGCGGGGCCCTCCTACAATGAGCAGTTCTTC.

This clonotype was detected only a few times. V and J are TRBV4-3 and TRBJ2-1; 11 bases agree with TRBD2. The length of the CDR3 is 17 residues. Germline trimming cut 0 bases from V and 7 bases from J; bases unmatched to any gene: 8. CDR1 and CDR2 (germline): LGHNA, YSLEER. CDR3 amino acids: CASSQEALAGERNEQFF. CDR3 sequence (DNA): TGCGCCAGCAGCCAAGAGGCACTAGCGGGAGAGAGGAATGAGCAGTTCTTC.

In its sample, this clonotype was seen a few times. This chain uses TRBV10-3 with TRBJ2-3; D may match TRBD1 or TRBD2 (5 bases each). The CDR3 runs 13 residues. V dropped 10 bases and J dropped 2 bases, with 13 bases sitting between them. Germline V gives CDR1 ENHRY, CDR2 SYGVKD. CDR3 sequence reads: CATQGRLTDTQYF. Here the CDR3 DNA reads TGTGCCACCCAGGGACGGCTCACAGATACGCAGTATTTT.

V usage is TRBV5-1 and J usage is TRBJ2-1; 11 positions agree with TRBD1. Germline V gene sequence: CDR1 SGHRS, CDR2 YFSETQ. V lost 4 bases to trimming and J lost 7 bases; unmatched junction nucleotides: 13. The CDR3 has 17 residues. This chain's CDR3 is CASSPRTWTGGQNEQFF. The CDR3 DNA reads TGCGCCAGCAGCCCCAGGACGTGGACAGGGGGCCAGAATGAGCAGTTCTTC. The full variable domain, in which reference TRBV5-1 and TRBJ2-1 provide the parts outside the CDR3, is KAGVTQTPRYLIKTRGQQVTLSCSPISGHRSVSWYQQTPGQGLQFLFEYFSETQRNKGNFPGRFSGRQFSNSRSEMNVSTLELGDSALYLCASSPRTWTGGQNEQFFGPGTRLTVL.

This clonotype has just a few counts. CDR3 region: CASSLSVLNTEAFF. The CDR3 DNA follows: TGTGCCAGCAGCTTATCGGTATTGAACACTGAAGCTTTCTTT. The chain has TRBV7-9 and TRBJ1-1; no clear D gene. Trimming stripped 2 bases from V and 0 bases from J, with 7 bases between. The CDR3 is made up of 14 amino acids. Germline V lookup: CDR1 SEHNR, CDR2 FQNEAQ (reference sequence).

In this sample, this clonotype turned up many times. V and J are TRBV2 and TRBJ2-7, with a tentative D call TRBD1 (5 bases). V lost 4 bases and J 6 bases, leaving 13 bases between the germline ends. CDR1 SNHLY and CDR2 FYNNEI come from the germline V gene. This CDR3 region has 13 residues. The CDR3 region has the DNA TGTGCCAGCAGTGTAGACAGCCCATCCGAGCAGTACTTC. It specifies CASSVDSPSEQYF.

Only a few counts were recorded for this clonotype. V usage is TRBV6-2 or TRBV6-3 and J usage is TRBJ2-3; 8 bases align to TRBD2. V was pared by 0 bases and J by 6 bases, with 11 bases of the junction left unmatched. Germline values: CDR1 MNHEY, CDR2 SVGEGT. The CDR3 is made up of 17 amino acids. The CDR3 sequence is CASSYSMSGRIADTQYF. The CDR3 nucleotides are TGTGCCAGCAGTTACTCGATGAGCGGGAGAATTGCGGATACGCAGTATTTT.

Ten or more counts support this clonotype. This chain joins TRBV5-6 and TRBJ2-2, with a possible D match to TRBD2 (5 bases). V lost 3 bases and J lost 2, with 11 bases in between. The CDR3 length is 15 residues. Germline CDR1 and CDR2: SGHDT and YYEEEE. For the CDR3, the DNA is TGTGCCAGCAGCTCCCAGCGGCCAAACACCGGGGAGCTGTTTTTT. Its protein is CASSSQRPNTGELFF.